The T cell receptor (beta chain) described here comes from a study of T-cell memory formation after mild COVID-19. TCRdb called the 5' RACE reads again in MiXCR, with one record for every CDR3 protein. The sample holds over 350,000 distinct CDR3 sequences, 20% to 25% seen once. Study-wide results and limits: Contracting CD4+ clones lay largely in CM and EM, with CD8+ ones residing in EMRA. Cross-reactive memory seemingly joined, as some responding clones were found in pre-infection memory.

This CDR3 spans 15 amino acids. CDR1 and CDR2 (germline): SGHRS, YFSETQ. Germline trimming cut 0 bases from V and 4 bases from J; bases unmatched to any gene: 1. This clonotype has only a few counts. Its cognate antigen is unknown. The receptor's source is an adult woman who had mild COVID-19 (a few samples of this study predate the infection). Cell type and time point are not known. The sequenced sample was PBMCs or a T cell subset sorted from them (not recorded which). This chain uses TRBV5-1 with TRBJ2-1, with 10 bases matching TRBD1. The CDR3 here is CASSLGDRGYNEQFF. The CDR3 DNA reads TGCGCCAGCAGCTTGGGGGACAGGGGATACAATGAGCAGTTCTTC.